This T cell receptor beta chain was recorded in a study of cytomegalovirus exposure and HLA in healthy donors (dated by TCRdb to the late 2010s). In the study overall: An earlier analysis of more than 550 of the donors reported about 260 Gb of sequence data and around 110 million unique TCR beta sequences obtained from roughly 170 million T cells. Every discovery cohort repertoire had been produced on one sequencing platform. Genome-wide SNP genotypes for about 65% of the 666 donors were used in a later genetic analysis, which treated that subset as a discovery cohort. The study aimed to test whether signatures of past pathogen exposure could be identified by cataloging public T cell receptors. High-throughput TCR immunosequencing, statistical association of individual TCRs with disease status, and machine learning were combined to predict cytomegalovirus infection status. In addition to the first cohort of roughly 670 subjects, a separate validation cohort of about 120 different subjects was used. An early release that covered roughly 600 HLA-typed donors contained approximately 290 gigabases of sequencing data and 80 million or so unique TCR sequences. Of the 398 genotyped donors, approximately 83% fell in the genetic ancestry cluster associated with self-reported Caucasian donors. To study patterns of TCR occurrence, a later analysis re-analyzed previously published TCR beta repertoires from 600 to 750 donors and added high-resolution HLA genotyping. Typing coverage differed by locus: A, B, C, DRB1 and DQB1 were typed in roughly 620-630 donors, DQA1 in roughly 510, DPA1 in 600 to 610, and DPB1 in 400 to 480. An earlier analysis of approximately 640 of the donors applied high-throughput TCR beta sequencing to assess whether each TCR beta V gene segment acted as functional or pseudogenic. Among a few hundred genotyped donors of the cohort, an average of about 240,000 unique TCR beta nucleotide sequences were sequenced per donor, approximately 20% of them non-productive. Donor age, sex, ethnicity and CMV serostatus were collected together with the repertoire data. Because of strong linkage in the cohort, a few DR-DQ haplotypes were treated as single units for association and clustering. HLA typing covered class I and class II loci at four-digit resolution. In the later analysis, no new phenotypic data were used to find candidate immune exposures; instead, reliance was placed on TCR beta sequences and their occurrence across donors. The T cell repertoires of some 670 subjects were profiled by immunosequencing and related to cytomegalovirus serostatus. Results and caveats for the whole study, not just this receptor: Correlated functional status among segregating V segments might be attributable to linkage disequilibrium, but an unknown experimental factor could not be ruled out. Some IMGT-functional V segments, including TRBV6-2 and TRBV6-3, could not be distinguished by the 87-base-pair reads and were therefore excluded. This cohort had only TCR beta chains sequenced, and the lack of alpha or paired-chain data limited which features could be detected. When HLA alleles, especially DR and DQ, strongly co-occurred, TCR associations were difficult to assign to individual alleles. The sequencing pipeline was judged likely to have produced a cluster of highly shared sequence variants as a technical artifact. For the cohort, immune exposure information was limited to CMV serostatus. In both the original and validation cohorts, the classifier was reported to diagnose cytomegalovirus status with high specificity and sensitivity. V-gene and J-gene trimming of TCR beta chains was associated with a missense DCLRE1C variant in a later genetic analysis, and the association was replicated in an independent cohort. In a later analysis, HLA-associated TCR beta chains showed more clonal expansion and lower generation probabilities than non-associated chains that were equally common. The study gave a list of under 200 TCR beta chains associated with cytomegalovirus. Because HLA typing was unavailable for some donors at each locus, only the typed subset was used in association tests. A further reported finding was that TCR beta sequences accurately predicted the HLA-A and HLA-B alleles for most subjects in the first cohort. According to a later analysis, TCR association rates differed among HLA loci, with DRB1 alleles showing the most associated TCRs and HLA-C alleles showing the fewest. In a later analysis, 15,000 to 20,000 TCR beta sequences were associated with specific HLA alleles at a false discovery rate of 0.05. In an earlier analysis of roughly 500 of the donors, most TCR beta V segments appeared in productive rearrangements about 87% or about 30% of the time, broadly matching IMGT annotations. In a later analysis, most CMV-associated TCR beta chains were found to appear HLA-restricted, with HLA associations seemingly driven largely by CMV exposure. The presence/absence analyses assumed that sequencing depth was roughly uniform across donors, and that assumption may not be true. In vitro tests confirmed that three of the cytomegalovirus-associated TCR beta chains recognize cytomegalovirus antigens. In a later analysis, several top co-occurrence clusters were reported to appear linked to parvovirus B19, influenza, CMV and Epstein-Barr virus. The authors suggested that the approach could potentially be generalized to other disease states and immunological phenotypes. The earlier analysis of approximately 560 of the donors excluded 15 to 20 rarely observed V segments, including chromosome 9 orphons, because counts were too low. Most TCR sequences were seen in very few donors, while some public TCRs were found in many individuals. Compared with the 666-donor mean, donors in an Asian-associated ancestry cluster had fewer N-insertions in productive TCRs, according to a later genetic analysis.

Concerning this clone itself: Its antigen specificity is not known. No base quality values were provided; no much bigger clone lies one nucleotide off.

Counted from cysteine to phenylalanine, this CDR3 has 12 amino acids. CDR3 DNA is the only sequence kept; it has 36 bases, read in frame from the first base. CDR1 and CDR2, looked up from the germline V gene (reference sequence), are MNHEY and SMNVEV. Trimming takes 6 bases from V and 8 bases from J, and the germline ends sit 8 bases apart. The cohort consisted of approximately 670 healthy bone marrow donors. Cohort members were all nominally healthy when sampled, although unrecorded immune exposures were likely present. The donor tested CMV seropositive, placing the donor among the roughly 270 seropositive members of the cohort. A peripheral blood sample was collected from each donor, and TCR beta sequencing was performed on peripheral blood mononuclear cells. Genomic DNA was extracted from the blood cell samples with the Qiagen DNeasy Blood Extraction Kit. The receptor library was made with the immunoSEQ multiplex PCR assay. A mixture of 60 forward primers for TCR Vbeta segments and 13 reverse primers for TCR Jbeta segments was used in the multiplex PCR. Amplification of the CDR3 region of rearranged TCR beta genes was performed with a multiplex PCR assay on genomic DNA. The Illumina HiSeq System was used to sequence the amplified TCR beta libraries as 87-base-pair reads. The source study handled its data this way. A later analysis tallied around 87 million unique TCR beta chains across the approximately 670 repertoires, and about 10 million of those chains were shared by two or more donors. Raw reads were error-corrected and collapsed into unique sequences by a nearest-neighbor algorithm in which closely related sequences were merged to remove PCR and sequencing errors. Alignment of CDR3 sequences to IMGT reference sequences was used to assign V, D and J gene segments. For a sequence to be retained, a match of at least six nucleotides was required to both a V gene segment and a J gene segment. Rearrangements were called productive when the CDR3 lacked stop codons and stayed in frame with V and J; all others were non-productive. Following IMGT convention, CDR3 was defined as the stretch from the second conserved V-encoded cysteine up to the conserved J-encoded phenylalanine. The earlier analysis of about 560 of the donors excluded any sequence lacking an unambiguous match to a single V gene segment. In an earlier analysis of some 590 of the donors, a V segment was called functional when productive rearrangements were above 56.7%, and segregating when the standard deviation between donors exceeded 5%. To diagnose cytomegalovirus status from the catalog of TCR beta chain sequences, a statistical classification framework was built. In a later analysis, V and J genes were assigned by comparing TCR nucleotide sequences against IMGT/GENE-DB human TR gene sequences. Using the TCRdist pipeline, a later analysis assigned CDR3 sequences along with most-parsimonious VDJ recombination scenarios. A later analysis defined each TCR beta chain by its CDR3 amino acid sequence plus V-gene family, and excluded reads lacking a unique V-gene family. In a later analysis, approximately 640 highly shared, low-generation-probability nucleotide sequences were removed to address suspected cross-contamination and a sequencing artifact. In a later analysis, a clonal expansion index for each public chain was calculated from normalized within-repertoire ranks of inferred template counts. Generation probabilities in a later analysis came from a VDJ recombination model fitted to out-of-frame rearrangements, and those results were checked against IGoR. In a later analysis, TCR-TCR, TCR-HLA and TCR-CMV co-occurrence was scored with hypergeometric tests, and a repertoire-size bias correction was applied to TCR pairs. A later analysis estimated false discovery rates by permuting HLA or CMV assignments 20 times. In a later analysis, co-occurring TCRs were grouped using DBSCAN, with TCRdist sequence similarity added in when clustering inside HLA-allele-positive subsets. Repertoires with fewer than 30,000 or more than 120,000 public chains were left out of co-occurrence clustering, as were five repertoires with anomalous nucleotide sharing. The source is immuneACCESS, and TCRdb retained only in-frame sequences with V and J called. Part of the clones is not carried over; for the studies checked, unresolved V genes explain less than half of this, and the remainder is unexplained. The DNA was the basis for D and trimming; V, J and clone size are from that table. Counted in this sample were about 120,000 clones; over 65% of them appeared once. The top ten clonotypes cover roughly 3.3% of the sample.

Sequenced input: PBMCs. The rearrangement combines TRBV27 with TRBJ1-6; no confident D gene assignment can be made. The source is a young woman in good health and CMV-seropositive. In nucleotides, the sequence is TGTGCCAGCAGCATGAGGGATTCACCCCTCCACTTT. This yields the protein CASSMRDSPLHF.